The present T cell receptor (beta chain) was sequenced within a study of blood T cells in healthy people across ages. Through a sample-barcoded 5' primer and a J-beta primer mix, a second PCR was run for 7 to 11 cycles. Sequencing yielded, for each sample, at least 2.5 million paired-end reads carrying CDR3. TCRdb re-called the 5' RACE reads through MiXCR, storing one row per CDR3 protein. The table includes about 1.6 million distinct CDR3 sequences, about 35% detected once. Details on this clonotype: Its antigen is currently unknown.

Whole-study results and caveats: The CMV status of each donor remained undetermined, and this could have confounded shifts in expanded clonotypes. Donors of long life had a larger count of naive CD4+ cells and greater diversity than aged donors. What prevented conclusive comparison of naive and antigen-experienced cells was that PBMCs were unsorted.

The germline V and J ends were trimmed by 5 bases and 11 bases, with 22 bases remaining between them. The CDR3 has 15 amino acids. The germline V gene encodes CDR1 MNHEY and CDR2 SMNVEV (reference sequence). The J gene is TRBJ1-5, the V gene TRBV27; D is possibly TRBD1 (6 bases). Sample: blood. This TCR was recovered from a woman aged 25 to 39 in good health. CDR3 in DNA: TGTGCCAGCAGTCGAAAACAGGGTCAAGGGGGGACCCAGCATTTT. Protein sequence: CASSRKQGQGGTQHF.